This note documents a single T cell receptor beta chain sequence. The entry originates in a study of cytomegalovirus exposure and HLA in healthy donors. V was cut by 6 bases and J by 7 bases, with 12 bases left in between. CDR1 and CDR2 from the germline V gene are SNHLY and FYNNEI. This CDR3 comprises 13 residues. The PCR used 60 Vbeta and 13 Jbeta primers. Repertoires were generated with immunoSEQ multiplex PCR, while TCRdb's copy carries only in-frame clones and drops some. The sample yields about 150,000 clones, about 79% seen once. The TCR originated in a woman in her twenties or thirties in good health and CMV-seronegative. The sample consisted of PBMCs. This sequence joins TRBV2 and TRBJ2-2, with D possibly being TRBD1 (5 bases). This chain's CDR3 is CASRQQGIGELFF. In nucleotides, the CDR3 is TGTGCCAGCAGGCAGCAGGGAATCGGGGAGCTGTTTTTT.